The entry below gives a single TCR beta chain sequence along with its context. Through 5' RACE with UMI labels, the TRB cDNA libraries were prepared. TCRdb re-called the 5' RACE reads; one entry per CDR3 protein, DNA not given. The listing records about 40,000 distinct CDR3 sequences. These data belong to a study of CXCR3-negative and CXCR3-positive naive CD8 T cells. Study details: TRB reads totalled about 150 million, about 1.5 +/- 0.3 million per library.

Germline CDR1 reads DFQATT; CDR2 reads SNEGSKA (reference sequence). The CDR3 has 16 residues. The receptor was derived from a human donor in good health. Some clones in this sample may be carry-over from other donors' samples. The chain uses TRBV20-1 and TRBJ2-2; the D call of TRBD1 rests on TCRdb alone, since no DNA is present to check it. The sample comprised memory CD8+ T cells from blood. The CDR3: CSARDLTGGDTGELFF.